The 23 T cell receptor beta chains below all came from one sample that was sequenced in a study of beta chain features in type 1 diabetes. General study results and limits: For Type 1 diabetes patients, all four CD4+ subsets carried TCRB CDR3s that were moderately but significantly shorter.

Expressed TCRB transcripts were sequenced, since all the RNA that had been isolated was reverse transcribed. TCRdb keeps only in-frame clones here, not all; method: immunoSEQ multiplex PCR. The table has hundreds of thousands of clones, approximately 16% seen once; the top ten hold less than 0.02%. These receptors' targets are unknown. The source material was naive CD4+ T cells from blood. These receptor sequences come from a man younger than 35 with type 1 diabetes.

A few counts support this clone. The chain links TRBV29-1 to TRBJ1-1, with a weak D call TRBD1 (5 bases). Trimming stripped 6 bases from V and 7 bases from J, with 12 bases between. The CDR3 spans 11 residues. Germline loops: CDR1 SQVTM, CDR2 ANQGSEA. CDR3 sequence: CSVAGFNEAFF. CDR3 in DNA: TGCAGCGTGGCAGGGTTTAATGAAGCTTTCTTT.

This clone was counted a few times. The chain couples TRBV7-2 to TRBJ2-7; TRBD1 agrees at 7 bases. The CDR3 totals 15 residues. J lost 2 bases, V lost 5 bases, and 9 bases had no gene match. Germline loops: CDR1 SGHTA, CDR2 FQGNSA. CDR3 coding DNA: TGTGCCAGCAGCCGACCCCGGACAGGTGCCTACGAGCAGTACTTC. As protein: CASSRPRTGAYEQYF.

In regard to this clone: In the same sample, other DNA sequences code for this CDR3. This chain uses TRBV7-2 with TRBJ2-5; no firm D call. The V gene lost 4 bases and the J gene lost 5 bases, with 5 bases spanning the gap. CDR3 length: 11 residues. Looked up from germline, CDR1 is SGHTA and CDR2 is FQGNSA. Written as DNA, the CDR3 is TGTGCCAGCAGCTCCCGGGAGACCCAGTACTTC. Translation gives CASSSRETQYF.

CDR3 nucleotide sequence: TGTGCCTGGAGTGGGGACAGAGCCTATAGCAATCAGCCCCAGCATTTT. This sequence encodes CAWSGDRAYSNQPQHF. The chain is built from TRBV30 and TRBJ1-5; 7 bases fit TRBD1. This CDR3 is built from 16 residues. Germline-derived CDR1 and CDR2 are GTSNPN and SVGIG (reference sequence). J gave up 0 bases and V 1 base, and 6 bases lay outside the gene matches. The complete variable domain, with remaining parts taken from reference TRBV30 and TRBJ1-5, reads SQTIHQWPATLVQPVGSPLSLECTVEGTSNPNLYWYRQAAGRGLQLLFYSVGIGQISSEVPQNLSASRPQDRQFILSSKKLLLSDSGFYLCAWSGDRAYSNQPQHFGDGTRLSIL.

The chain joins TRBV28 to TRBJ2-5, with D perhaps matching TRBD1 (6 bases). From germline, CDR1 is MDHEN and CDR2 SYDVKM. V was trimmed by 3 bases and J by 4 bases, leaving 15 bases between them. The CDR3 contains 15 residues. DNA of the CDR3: TGTGCCAGCAGTTTCACAGGGCTTACCCTAGAGACCCAGTACTTC. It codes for CASSFTGLTLETQYF.

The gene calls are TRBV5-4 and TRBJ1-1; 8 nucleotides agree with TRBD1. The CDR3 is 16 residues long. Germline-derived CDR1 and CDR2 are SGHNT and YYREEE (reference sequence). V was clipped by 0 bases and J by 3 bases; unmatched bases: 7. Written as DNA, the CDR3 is TGTGCCAGCAGCTTGGGCAGGGGGCCTTCCTACACTGAAGCTTTCTTT. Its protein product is CASSLGRGPSYTEAFF.

The CDR3, as DNA: TGTGCCAGTAGTACAATCCCCGGGACTATATACAATGAGCAGTTCTTC. This translates into CASSTIPGTIYNEQFF. The chain uses TRBV19 and TRBJ2-1; 7 bases are a match to TRBD2. The V gene end was trimmed by 4 bases and the J gene end by 4 bases; junction bases not matched to a gene: 10. Germline-derived CDR1 and CDR2 are LNHDA and SQIVND (reference sequence). The CDR3 consists of 16 residues.

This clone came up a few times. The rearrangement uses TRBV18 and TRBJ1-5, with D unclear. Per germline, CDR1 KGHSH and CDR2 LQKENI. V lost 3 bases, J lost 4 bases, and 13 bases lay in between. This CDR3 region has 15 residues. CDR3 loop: CASSPQDRGNQPQHF. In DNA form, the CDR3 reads TGTGCCAGCTCACCTCAGGACCGGGGAAATCAGCCCCAGCATTTT.

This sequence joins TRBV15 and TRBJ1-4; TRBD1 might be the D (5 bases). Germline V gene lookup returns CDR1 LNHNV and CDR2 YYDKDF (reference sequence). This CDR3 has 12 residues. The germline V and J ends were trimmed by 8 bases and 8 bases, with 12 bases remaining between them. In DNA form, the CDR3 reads TGTGCCACCGAAAGGAGGGGAGAAAAACTGTTTTTT. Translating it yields CATERRGEKLFF.

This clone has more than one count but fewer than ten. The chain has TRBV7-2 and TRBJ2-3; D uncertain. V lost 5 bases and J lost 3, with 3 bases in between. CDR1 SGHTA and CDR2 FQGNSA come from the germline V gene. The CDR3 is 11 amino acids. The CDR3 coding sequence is TGTGCCAGCAGCCCGACAGATACGCAGTATTTT. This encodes CASSPTDTQYF.

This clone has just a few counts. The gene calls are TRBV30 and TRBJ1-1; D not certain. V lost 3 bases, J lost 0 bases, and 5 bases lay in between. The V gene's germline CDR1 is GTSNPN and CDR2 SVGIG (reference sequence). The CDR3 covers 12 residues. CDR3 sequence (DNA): TGTGCCTGGAGGGGCGTGAACACTGAAGCTTTCTTT. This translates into CAWRGVNTEAFF.

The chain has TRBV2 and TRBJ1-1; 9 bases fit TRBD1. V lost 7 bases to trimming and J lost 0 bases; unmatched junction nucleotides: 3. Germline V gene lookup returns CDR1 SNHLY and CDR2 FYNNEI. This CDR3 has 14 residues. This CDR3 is CASTGQGMNTEAFF. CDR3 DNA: TGTGCCAGCACGGGACAGGGCATGAACACTGAAGCTTTCTTT.

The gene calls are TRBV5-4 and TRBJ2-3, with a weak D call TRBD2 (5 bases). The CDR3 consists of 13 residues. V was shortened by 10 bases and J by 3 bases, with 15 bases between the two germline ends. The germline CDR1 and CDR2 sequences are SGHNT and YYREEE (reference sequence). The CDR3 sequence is CALQTRTTDTQYF. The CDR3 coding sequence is TGTGCCCTCCAGACCAGGACTACAGATACGCAGTATTTT.

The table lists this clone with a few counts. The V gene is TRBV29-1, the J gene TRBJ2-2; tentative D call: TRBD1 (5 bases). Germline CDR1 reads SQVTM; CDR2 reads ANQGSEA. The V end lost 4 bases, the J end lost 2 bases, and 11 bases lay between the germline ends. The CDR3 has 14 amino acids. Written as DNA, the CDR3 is TGCAGCGTTGGGACACTATCCAACACCGGGGAGCTGTTTTTT. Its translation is CSVGTLSNTGELFF.

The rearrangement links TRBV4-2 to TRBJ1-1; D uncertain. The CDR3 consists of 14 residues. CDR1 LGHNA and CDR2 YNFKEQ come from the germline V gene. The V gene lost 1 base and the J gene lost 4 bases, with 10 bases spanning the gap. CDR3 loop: CASSQGFTSTEAFF. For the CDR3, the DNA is TGTGCCAGCAGCCAAGGGTTCACGAGCACTGAAGCTTTCTTT.

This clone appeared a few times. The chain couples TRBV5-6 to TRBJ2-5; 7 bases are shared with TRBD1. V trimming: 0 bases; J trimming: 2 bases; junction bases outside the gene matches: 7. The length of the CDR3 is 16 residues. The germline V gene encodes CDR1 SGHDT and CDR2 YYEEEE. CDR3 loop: CASSLVSAGGQETQYF. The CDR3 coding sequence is TGTGCCAGCAGCTTGGTTTCGGCAGGGGGACAAGAGACCCAGTACTTC.

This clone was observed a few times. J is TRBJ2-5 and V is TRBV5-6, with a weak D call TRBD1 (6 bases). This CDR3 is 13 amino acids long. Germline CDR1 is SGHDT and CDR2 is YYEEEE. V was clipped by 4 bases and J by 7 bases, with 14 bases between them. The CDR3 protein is CASSEDSYVTQYF. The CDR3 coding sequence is TGTGCCAGCAGCGAGGACAGTTATGTGACCCAGTACTTC.

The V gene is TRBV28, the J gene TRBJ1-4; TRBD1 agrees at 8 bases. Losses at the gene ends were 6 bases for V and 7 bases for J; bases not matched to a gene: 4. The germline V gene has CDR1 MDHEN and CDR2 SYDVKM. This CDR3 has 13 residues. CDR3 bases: TGTGCCAGCAGAAGGACAGGGTCTGAAAAACTGTTTTTT. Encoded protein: CASRRTGSEKLFF. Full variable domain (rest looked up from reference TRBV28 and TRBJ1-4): DVKVTQSSRYLVKRTGEKVFLECVQDMDHENMFWYRQDPGLGLRLIYFSYDVKMKEKGDIPEGYSVSREKKERFSLILESASTNQTSMYLCASRRTGSEKLFFGSGTQLSVL.

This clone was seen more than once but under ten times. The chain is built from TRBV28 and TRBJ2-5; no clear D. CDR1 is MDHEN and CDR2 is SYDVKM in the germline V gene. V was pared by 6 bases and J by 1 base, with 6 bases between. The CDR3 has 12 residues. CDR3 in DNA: TGTGCCAGCAGCCGGGTCCAAGAGACCCAGTACTTC. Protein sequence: CASSRVQETQYF.

The CDR3 sequence: CASSPRDGGLNTQYF. The CDR3 DNA sequence: TGCGCCAGCAGCCCCCGGGACGGGGGGCTCAATACGCAGTATTTT. V gene TRBV5-1 combines with J gene TRBJ2-3; weak D call: TRBD2 (7 bases). The CDR3 totals 15 residues. The germline V and J ends were trimmed by 4 bases and 7 bases, with 19 bases remaining between them. Germline V gene sequence: CDR1 SGHRS, CDR2 YFSETQ.

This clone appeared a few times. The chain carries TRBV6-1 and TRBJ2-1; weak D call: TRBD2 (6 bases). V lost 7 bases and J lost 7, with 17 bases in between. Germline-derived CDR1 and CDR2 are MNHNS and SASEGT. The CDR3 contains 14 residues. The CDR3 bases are TGTGCCAGCAATATAAGGGGCGCGGGGAATGAGCAGTTCTTC. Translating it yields CASNIRGAGNEQFF.

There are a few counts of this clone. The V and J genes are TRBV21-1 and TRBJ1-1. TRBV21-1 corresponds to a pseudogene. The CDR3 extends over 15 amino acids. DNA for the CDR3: TGTGCCAGCAGCAAAGCGTATCGGGGGGACACTGAAGCTTTCTTT. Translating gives CASSKAYRGDTEAFF.

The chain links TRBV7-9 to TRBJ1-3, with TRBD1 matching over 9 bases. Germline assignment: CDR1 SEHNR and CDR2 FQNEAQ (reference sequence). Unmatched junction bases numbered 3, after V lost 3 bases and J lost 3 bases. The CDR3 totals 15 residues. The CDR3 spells CASSFTGGFGNTIYF. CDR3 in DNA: TGTGCCAGCAGCTTCACAGGGGGCTTTGGAAACACCATATATTTT. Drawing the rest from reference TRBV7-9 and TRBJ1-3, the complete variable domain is DTGVSQNPRHKITKRGQNVTFRCDPISEHNRLYWYRQTLGQGPEFLTYFQNEAQLEKSRLLSDRFSAERPKGSFSTLEIQRTEQGDSAMYLCASSFTGGFGNTIYFGEGSWLTVV.